This TCR beta chain originates from a study of blood T cell repertoires in COVID-19. Study overall: Samples came from the United States, Italy and Spain, spanning acute and convalescent COVID-19. In each case, the material was cDNA or gDNA derived from T cells, B-cell-depleted T cells, or PBMCs.

V was pared by 4 bases and J by 3 bases, with 8 bases of the junction left unmatched. Looked up from germline, CDR1 is SGHRS and CDR2 is YFSETQ. CDR3 length: 18 residues. In the study's own analysis: Amplified reference gene primers provided the basis for estimating nucleated cell counts. This table comes from immunoSEQ multiplex PCR, and its TCRdb copy is limited to in-frame clones, with some not included. The DNA was the basis for D and trimming; V, J and clone size are from that table. This sample yields fewer than 120,000 clones, of which 75% to 80% are seen a single time; more than 15% belongs to the top ten.

The specimen sequenced was peripheral blood. The clonotype originates from a woman aged 80 or over with active or convalescent COVID-19. V usage is TRBV5-1 and J usage is TRBJ2-3; 16 nucleotides line up with TRBD2. The CDR3 DNA reads TGCGCCAGCAGCATTGGGACTAGCGGGAGGGCCATGACAGATACGCAGTATTTT. Encoded protein: CASSIGTSGRAMTDTQYF.